Listed below are T cell receptor beta chains from one sample, sequenced in a study of STAT5B mutations in CD4+ large granular lymphocyte leukemia. Here immunoSEQ multiplex PCR was the method, and the copy in TCRdb shows in-frame clones only, minus some. The profile shows 40,000 to 45,000 clones, about 81% of them singletons. Sequences were obtained from CD4+ T cells from blood buffy coats. These receptor sequences come from a human donor in good health. Each CDR3 is given without its conserved first and last residue.

TRBJ2-7	TRBV18	14	ASSRTVQNSHYEQY
TRBJ2-3	TRBV6-4	12	ASSDGTSTDTQY
TRBJ2-1	TRBV6-5	14	ASSYDGAGHSVEQF
TRBJ2-1	TRBV7-3	13	ASSPTGGLGNEQF
TRBJ2-7	TRBV2	9	ASSRTSPLY
TRBJ1-2	TRBV11-2	12	ASSHLAGTYGYT
TRBJ1-1	TRBV9	11	ASSPTGSTEAF
TRBJ2-1	TRBV7-2	11	ASMAGGYNEQF
TRBJ1-5	TRBV19	13	ASSMGRVSNQPQH
TRBJ2-2	TRBV9	17	ASSGPERTSGANTGELF
TRBJ1-1	TRBV7-9	12	ASSPLTANTEAF
TRBJ2-7	TRBV27	11	ASSLGAFYEQY
TRBJ2-2	TRBV1	13	TSSQIVRASGELF
TRBJ2-2	TRBV7-3	16	ASSLFQNTQGETGELF
TRBJ1-2	TRBV28	14	ASSLFVLWDTNGYT
TRBJ1-1	TRBV7-2	12	ASSGDRGQNEAF
TRBJ1-1	TRBV18	11	ASSPIRDTEAF
TRBJ2-7	TRBV7-2	11	ASSLQGSREQY
TRBJ1-1	TRBV19	13	ASRGQGAMNTEAF
TRBJ2-5	TRBV19	11	ASSNGGAETQY
TRBJ2-7	TRBV9	12	ASSASGRLYEQY
TRBJ2-1	TRBV16	14	ASSQFSSGSYNEQF
TRBJ2-5	TRBV27	14	ASSRTGTGRQETQY
TRBJ1-1	TRBV18	11	ASSPPVNTEAF
TRBJ2-7	TRBV28	11	ASSPGQTYEQY
TRBJ2-2	TRBV7-9	13	ASSPRQGGTGELF
NA	TRBV29-1	11	SVSGGQGYEQY
TRBJ1-3	TRBV2	12	ASRGGHGGNTIY
TRBJ1-6	TRBV10-3	11	AISGTQREPLH
TRBJ2-2	TRBV11-2	16	ASSLLAGLTLGTGELF
TRBJ2-3	TRBV19	12	ASSIEYSTDTQY
TRBJ2-3	TRBV13	12	ASSLEGLGDTQY
TRBJ1-4	TRBV27	14	ASSFSALLGSEKLF
TRBJ1-4	TRBV4-2	12	ASSAGFANEKLF
TRBJ1-2	TRBV19	11	ASSKQSNYGYT
TRBJ2-1	TRBV10-3	10	AISEESSEQF
TRBJ1-2	TRBV28	12	ASRRSGGNYGYT
TRBJ1-1	TRBV29-1	10	SVDRGRTEAF
TRBJ1-2	TRBV11-3	12	ASSKDRGGYGYT
TRBJ2-3	TRBV11-2	12	ASSSTGMGDTQY
TRBJ1-2	TRBV28	10	ASSTGLSGYT
TRBJ2-5	TRBV2	10	ASRQGRETQY
TRBJ2-7	TRBV29-1	11	SVVPPGALGQY
TRBJ2-1	TRBV7-9	10	ASSLSYNEQF
TRBJ2-3	TRBV11-2	14	ASSLASGGAADTQY
TRBJ2-3	TRBV5-4	12	ASSLSGVIDTQY
TRBJ2-1	TRBV6-6	11	ASSQSGYNEQF
TRBJ2-2	TRBV6-1	12	ASSEEDRAVRLF
TRBJ2-1	TRBV6-6	12	ASSYSRIYNEQF
TRBJ2-5	TRBV5-8	11	AGRTSGVETQY
TRBJ2-7	TRBV25-1	13	ASSAAGHQTYEQY
TRBJ2-7	TRBV30	12	AWSLGLAGYEQY
TRBJ2-7	TRBV9	13	ASSEGAGGFYEQY
TRBJ1-1	TRBV7-2	11	ASSSRNAGGAF
TRBJ2-1	TRBV6-6	14	ASSSGRAISYNEQF
TRBJ2-5	TRBV2	11	ASIRGGQETQY
TRBJ1-5	TRBV11-1	10	ASSLGRSPQH
TRBJ1-5	TRBV9	12	ASSYTGGYQPQH
TRBJ1-5	TRBV27	12	ASSLTYGNQPQH
TRBJ2-5	TRBV4-1	12	ASSQDRNGETQY